This entry concerns a single TCR beta chain. Its target is not known. The data were obtained in a study of cytomegalovirus exposure and HLA in healthy donors. Overall study: Earlier results showed 117 million unique TCR beta sequences derived from approximately 170 million T cells.

Vbeta (60) and Jbeta (13) primers were used in the PCR. Some clones are missing from TCRdb's copy, which holds only in-frame ones; the method was immunoSEQ multiplex PCR. The sample lists roughly 120,000 clones; 15% were seen once. Study-wide results and caveats: Previous analysis showed most TCR beta V segments were productive about 87% or about 30% of the time.

Trimming removed 0 bases at V and 4 bases at J, with 7 bases between. This CDR3 region has 14 residues. CDR1 is LNHDA, CDR2 SQIVND, per germline (reference sequence). The source of this sequence is a woman aged 18-29 years in good health and CMV-seronegative. This chain connects TRBV19 to TRBJ2-1; D is possibly TRBD1 (6 bases). The sequencing sample was made of PBMCs. CDR3 protein: CASSIDTGYNEQFF. CDR3 nucleotide sequence: TGTGCCAGTAGTATAGATACAGGGTACAATGAGCAGTTCTTC.